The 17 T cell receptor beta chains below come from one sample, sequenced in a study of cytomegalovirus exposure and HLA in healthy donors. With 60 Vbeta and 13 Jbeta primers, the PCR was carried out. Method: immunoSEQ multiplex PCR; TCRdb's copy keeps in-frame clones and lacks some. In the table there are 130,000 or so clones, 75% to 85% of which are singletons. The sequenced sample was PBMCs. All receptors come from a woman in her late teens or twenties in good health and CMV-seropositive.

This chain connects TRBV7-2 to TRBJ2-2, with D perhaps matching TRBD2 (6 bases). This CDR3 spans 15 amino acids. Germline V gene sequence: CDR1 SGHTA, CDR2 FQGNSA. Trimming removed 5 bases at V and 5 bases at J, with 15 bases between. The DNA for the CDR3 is TGTGCCAGCAGCCCCCAAAGGGACTTTACCGGGGAGCTGTTTTTT. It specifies CASSPQRDFTGELFF.

CDR3 in amino acids: CASSLVVRANYGYTF. Written as DNA, the CDR3 is TGTGCCAGCAGCTTAGTGGTCCGAGCTAACTATGGCTACACCTTC. The chain has TRBV7-2 and TRBJ1-2, with no clear D. The CDR3 length is 15 residues. Per the germline V gene, CDR1 is SGHTA and CDR2 is FQGNSA. Trimming took 1 base from V and 0 from J, leaving 9 bases between them.

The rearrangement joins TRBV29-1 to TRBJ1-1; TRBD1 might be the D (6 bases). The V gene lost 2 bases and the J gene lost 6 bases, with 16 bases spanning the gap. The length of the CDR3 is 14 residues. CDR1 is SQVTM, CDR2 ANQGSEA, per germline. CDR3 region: CSVEPPYRVPEAFF. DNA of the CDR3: TGCAGCGTTGAACCCCCCTACAGGGTCCCTGAAGCTTTCTTT.

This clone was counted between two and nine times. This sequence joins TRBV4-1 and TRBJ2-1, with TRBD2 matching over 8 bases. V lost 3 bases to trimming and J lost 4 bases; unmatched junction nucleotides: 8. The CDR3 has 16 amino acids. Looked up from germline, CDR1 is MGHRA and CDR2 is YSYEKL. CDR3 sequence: CASSQDGGAEYNEQFF. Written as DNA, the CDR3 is TGCGCCAGCAGCCAGGACGGGGGGGCAGAATACAATGAGCAGTTCTTC.

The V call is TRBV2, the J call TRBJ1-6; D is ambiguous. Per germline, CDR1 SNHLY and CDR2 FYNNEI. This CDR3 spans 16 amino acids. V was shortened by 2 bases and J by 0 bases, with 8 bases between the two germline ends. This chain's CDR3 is CASSERGGSYNSPLHF. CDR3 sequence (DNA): TGTGCCAGCAGTGAACGGGGTGGCTCCTATAATTCACCCCTCCACTTT.

The DNA of the CDR3 is TGTGCCAGCAGTGGGGGGGACAGGGGAGCTTTCTTT. Translation: CASSGGDRGAFF. This chain links TRBV27 with TRBJ1-1, with TRBD1 identical over 10 bases. Germline V gene lookup returns CDR1 MNHEY and CDR2 SMNVEV (reference sequence). After removal of 5 bases from V and 10 bases from J, the junction contained 4 bases not matched to a gene. This CDR3 region has 12 residues.

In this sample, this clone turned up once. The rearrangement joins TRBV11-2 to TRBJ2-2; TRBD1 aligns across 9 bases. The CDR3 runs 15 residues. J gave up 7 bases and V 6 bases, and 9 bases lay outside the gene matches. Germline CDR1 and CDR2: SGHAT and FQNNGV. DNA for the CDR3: TGTGCCAGCAGAGCTAACAGGGGGCAGGGCGGGGAGCTGTTTTTT. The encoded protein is CASRANRGQGGELFF. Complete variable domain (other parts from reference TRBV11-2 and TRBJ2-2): EAGVAQSPRYKIIEKRQSVAFWCNPISGHATLYWYQQILGQGPKLLIQFQNNGVVDDSQLPKDRFSAERLKGVDSTLKIQPAKLEDSAVYLCASRANRGQGGELFFGEGSRLTVL.

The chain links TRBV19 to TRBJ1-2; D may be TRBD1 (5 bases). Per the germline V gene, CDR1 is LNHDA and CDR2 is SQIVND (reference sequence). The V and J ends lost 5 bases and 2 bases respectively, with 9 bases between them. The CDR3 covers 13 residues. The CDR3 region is CASSLTVNYGYTF. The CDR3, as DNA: TGTGCCAGTAGTCTGACAGTAAACTATGGCTACACCTTC.

CDR3 in amino acids: CASSGSGRRRPDTQYF. DNA of the CDR3: TGTGCCAGCAGCGGTAGCGGGCGCCGTCGCCCCGATACGCAGTATTTT. The chain joins TRBV9 to TRBJ2-3; 7 bases are a match to TRBD2. The CDR3 is 16 amino acids. Germline V gene lookup returns CDR1 SGDLS and CDR2 YYNGEE. J lost 6 bases, V lost 3 bases, and 13 bases had no gene match.

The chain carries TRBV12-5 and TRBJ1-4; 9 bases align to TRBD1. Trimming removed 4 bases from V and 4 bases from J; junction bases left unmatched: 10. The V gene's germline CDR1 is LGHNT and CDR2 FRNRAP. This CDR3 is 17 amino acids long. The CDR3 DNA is TGTGCTAGTGGTTCTGCGGGACAGGGAGGGTTTAATGAAAAACTGTTTTTT. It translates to CASGSAGQGGFNEKLFF.

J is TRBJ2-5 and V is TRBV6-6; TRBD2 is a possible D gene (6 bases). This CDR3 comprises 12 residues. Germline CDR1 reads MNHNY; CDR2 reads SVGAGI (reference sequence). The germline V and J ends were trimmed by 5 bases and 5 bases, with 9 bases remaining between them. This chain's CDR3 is CASSIRGETQYF. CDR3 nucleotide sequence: TGTGCCAGCAGTATACGGGGGGAGACCCAGTACTTC.

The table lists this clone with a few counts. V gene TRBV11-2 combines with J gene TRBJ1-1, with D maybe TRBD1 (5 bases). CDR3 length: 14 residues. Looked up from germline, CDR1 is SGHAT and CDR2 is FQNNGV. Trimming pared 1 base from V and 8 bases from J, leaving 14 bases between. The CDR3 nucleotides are TGTGCCAGCAGCTTAGTCCCCGGGGGTCTCGAAGCTTTCTTT. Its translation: CASSLVPGGLEAFF.

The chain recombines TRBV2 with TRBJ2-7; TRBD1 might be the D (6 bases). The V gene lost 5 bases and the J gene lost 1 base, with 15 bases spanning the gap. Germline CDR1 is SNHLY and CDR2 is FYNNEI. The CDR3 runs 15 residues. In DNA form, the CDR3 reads TGTGCCAGCAGTCTGGACAGAAGCGTTTCCTACGAGCAGTACTTC. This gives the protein CASSLDRSVSYEQYF.

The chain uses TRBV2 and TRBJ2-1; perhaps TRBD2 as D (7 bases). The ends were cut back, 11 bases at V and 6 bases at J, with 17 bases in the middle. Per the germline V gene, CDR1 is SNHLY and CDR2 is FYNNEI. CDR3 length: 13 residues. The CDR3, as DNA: TGTGCCGTCAAAGGGGGGGAGTCCAATGAGCAGTTCTTC. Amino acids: CAVKGGESNEQFF.

In DNA, the CDR3 is TGTGCTAGTGGCCTCGACAGCGTTAATTCACCCCTCCACTTT. This codes for CASGLDSVNSPLHF. The V gene is TRBV12-5, the J gene TRBJ1-6; D is possibly TRBD1 (5 bases). This CDR3 has 14 residues. V lost 6 bases and J 6 bases, leaving 12 bases between the germline ends. CDR1 and CDR2 (germline): LGHNT, FRNRAP.

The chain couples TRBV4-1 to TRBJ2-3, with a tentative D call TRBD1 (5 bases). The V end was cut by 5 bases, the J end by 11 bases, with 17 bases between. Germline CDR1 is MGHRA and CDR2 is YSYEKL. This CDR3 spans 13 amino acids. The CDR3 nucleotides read TGCGCCAGCAGCTCGGTGACAGTCCGAGGGCAGTATTTT. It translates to CASSSVTVRGQYF.

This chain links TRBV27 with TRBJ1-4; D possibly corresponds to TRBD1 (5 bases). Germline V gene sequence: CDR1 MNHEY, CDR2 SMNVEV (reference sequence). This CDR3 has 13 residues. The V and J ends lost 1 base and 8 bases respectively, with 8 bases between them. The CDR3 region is CASSLWKGEKLFF. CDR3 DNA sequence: TGTGCCAGCAGTTTATGGAAGGGGGAAAAACTGTTTTTT. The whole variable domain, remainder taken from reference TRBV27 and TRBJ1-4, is EAQVTQNPRYLITVTGKKLTVTCSQNMNHEYMSWYRQDPGLGLRQIYYSMNVEVTDKGDVPEGYKVSRKEKRNFPLILESPSPNQTSLYFCASSLWKGEKLFFGSGTQLSVL.